This TCR beta chain was profiled in a study of molecular identifiers for immune sequencing clone quantification. Sorting isolated naive CD8 T cells as CD8+CD4-CCR7+CD45RA+ events. This clonotype was picked up one time. As yet, its antigen is unknown. A much larger clone lies a single base off, so this may be a read error. Study results and caveats: The share of molecules held by clones above 20 RNA copies was over 99% in effector cells and under 1% in naive cells. Reportedly, one cell's Jurkat TCR RNA was detected within 1,100,000 naive CD8 cells.

Both previously described methods and listed TCR primers were employed to make bulk TCR libraries. TCRdb re-called the PCR reads through MiXCR, storing one row per CDR3 protein. This sample has roughly 50,000 distinct CDR3 sequences, with around 25% found just once. Germline CDR1 is SGHVS and CDR2 is FNYEAQ. This CDR3 spans 14 amino acids. The clonotype originates from a human donor in good health. Some libraries in this study had Jurkat cell RNA spiked in. Material for sequencing was naive CD8+ T cells from blood, with Jurkat cell RNA spiked in. The subset was: FACS-sorted CD8+CD4-CCR7+CD45RA+ naive T cells. This chain connects TRBV7-6 to TRBJ1-5; D is unclear. CDR3 region: CASSLDGNNRPQHF. CDR3 coding DNA: TGTGCCAGCAGCTTAGATGGCAACAATCGGCCCCAGCATTTT.